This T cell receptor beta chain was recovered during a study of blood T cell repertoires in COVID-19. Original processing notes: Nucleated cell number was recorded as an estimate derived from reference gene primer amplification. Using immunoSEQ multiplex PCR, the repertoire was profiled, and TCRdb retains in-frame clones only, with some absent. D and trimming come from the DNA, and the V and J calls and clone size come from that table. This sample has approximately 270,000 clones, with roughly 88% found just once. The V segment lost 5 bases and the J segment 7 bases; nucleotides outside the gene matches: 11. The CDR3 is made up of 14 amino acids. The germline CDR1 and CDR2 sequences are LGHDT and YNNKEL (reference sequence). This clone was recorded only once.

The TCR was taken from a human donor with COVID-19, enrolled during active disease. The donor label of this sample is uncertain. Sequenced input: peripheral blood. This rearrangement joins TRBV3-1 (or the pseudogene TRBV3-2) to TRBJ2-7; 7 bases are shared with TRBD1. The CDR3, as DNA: TGTGCCAGCAGCGCTGGGACAGCCTGGCGGGAGCAGTACTTC. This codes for CASSAGTAWREQYF.